The 9 T cell receptor beta chains presented below share a single source sample, sequenced in a study of cytomegalovirus exposure and HLA in healthy donors. With 60 Vbeta and 13 Jbeta primers, the PCR was carried out. Generated by immunoSEQ multiplex PCR, the TCRdb table keeps only in-frame clones and is missing some. Of some 140,000 clones detected, around 86% appear once; the ten largest clones hold around 7.8%. The source material was PBMCs. All receptors derive from a woman aged 45-65 years in good health and CMV-seropositive.

The V and J genes are TRBV10-2 and TRBJ1-2; D unclear. Trimming removed 3 bases from V and 7 bases from J, with 12 bases in between. This CDR3 has 13 amino acids. Looked up from germline, CDR1 is WSHSY and CDR2 is SAAADI. The CDR3: CASSEQLRPGYTF. CDR3 DNA: TGCGCCAGCAGTGAACAGCTCCGTCCTGGCTACACCTTC.

With respect to this clone: Other nucleotide sequences from this sample produce the same CDR3. The chain couples TRBV4-3 to TRBJ2-6; TRBD2 matches at 8 bases. Germline trimming cut 3 bases from V and 2 bases from J; bases unmatched to any gene: 3. The germline V gene has CDR1 LGHNA and CDR2 YSLEER. The CDR3 extends over 16 amino acids. The DNA for the CDR3 is TGCGCCAGCAGCCAGGATAGCGGGGCTGGGGCCAACGTCCTGACTTTC. It yields the protein CASSQDSGAGANVLTF.

The CDR3 region is CASSESRRRGRNEQFF. The CDR3 DNA reads as TGTGCCAGCAGTGAAAGCAGGAGAAGGGGAAGGAATGAGCAGTTCTTC. This rearrangement joins TRBV2 to TRBJ2-1, with TRBD1 as a possible D gene (5 bases). The CDR3 extends over 16 amino acids. Germline-derived CDR1 and CDR2 are SNHLY and FYNNEI. Trimming took off 2 bases at V and 7 bases at J, with 18 bases between the two ends.

The V and J genes are TRBV2 and TRBJ1-5; TRBD1 matches 9 bases. Germline CDR1 and CDR2: SNHLY and FYNNEI. CDR3 size: 15 residues. The V gene end was trimmed by 4 bases and the J gene end by 1 base; junction bases not matched to a gene: 2. CDR3 nucleotides: TGTGCCAGCAGTGTACAGGGGGCGAGCAATCAGCCCCAGCATTTT. Translating it yields CASSVQGASNQPQHF.

This clone was seen just once. This chain links TRBV29-1 with TRBJ2-2, with D hard to call. Germline assignment: CDR1 SQVTM and CDR2 ANQGSEA. Trimming pared 4 bases from V and 1 base from J, leaving 10 bases between. This CDR3 region has 14 residues. CDR3 in amino acids: CSVAGSLNTGELFF. The CDR3 DNA reads as TGCAGCGTTGCCGGGTCCCTGAACACCGGGGAGCTGTTTTTT.

The chain uses TRBV6-1 and TRBJ2-2, with D unresolved. This CDR3 has 15 residues. Trimming removed 2 bases from V and 0 bases from J, with 7 bases in between. Germline V gene data show CDR1 as MNHNS and CDR2 as SASEGT. CDR3 sequence (DNA): TGTGCCAGCAGTGAATTAGTTTCGAACACCGGGGAGCTGTTTTTT. Translated: CASSELVSNTGELFF.

The chain recombines TRBV15 with TRBJ1-5, with 7 bases lining up with TRBD1. Losses at the gene ends were 3 bases for V and 6 bases for J; bases not matched to a gene: 17. From germline, CDR1 is LNHNV and CDR2 YYDKDF (reference sequence). This CDR3 spans 18 amino acids. This chain's CDR3 is CATSRVPLRQGQSQPQHF. As DNA, the CDR3 is TGTGCCACCAGCAGGGTTCCGCTCCGACAGGGACAGAGTCAGCCCCAGCATTTT. Together with reference TRBV15 and TRBJ1-5, the CDR3 gives the full variable domain: DAMVIQNPRYQVTQFGKPVTLSCSQTLNHNVMYWYQQKSSQAPKLLFHYYDKDFNNEADTPDNFQSRRPNTSFCFLDIRSPGLGDTAMYLCATSRVPLRQGQSQPQHFGDGTRLSIL.

This clone was found a few times. V gene TRBV10-3 combines with J gene TRBJ1-2; TRBD1 is a possible D gene (6 bases). V lost 5 bases and J lost 4, with 14 bases in between. The CDR3 sequence is 14 residues long. Germline V gene data show CDR1 as ENHRY and CDR2 as SYGVKD. CDR3 region: CAISKGGRTYGYTF. In nucleotides, the CDR3 is TGTGCCATCAGTAAGGGGGGGCGTACCTATGGCTACACCTTC.

The chain joins TRBV5-1 to TRBJ2-1, with 14 bases lining up with TRBD2. CDR1 is SGHRS, CDR2 YFSETQ, per germline. The J segment lost 0 bases and the V segment lost 2 bases, leaving 4 bases of the junction unmatched. The CDR3 has 18 amino acids. CDR3 amino acids: CASSFGLAGGSSYNEQFF. The CDR3 coding sequence is TGCGCCAGCAGCTTTGGACTAGCGGGAGGCAGCTCCTACAATGAGCAGTTCTTC.